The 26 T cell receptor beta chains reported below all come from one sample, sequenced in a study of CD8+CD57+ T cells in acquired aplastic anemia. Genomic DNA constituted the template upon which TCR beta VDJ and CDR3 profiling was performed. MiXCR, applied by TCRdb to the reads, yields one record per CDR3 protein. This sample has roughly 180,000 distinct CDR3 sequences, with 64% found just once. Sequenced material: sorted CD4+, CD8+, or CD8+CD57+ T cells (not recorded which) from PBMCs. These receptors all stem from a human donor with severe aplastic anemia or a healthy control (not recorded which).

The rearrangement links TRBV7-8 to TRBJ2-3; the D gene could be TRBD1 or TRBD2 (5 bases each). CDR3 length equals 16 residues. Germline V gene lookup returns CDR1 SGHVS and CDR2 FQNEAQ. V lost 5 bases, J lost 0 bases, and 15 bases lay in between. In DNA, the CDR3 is TGTGCCAGCAGCCTAGAAGGGGAGATTAGCACAGATACGCAGTATTTT. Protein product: CASSLEGEISTDTQYF.

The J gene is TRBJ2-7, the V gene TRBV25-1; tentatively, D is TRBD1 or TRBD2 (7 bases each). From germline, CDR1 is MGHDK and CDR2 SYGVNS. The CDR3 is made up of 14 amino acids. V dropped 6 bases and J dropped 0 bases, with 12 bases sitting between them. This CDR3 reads CASRGGTDSYEQYF. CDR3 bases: TGTGCCAGCAGGGGGGGGACAGACTCCTACGAGCAGTACTTC.

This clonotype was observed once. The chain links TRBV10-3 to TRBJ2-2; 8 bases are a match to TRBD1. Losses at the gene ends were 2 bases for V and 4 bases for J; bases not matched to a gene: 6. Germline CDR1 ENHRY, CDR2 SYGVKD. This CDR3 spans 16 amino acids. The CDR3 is CAISEGAGGGTGELFF. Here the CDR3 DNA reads TGTGCCATCAGTGAGGGGGCAGGGGGCGGCACCGGGGAGCTGTTTTTT.

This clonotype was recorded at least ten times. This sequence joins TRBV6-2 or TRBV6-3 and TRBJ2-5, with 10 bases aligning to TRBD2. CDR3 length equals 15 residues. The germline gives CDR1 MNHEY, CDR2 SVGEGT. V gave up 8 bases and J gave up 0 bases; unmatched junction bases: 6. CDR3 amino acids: CASSLGTSDQETQYF. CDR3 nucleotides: TGTGCCAGCTCCCTCGGGACTAGCGACCAAGAGACCCAGTACTTC.

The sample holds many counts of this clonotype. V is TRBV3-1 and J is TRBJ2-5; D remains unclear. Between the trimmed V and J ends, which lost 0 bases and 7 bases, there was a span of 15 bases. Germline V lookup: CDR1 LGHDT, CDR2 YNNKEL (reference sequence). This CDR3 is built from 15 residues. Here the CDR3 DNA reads TGTGCCAGCAGCCAAGAAAGGGCCGAAGGAATGACCCAGTACTTC. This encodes CASSQERAEGMTQYF.

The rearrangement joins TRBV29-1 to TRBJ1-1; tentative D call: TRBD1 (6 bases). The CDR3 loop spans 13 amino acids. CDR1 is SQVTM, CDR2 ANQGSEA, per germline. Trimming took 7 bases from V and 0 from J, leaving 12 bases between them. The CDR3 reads CSGRGQMNTEAFF. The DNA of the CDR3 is TGCAGCGGCCGTGGACAGATGAACACTGAAGCTTTCTTT. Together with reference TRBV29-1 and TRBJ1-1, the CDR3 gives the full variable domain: SAVISQKPSRDICQRGTSLTIQCQVDSQVTMMFWYRQQPGQSLTLIATANQGSEATYESGFVIDKFPISRPNLTFSTLTVSNMSPEDSSIYLCSGRGQMNTEAFFGQGTRLTVV.

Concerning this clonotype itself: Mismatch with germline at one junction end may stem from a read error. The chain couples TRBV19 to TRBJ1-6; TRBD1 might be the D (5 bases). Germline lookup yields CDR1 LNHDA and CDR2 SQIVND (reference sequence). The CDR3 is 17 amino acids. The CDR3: CASSLLGVSSYNSPLHF. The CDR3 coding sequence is TGTGCCAGTAGCCTCCTGGGGGTGAGCTCCTACAATTCACCCCTCCACTTT.

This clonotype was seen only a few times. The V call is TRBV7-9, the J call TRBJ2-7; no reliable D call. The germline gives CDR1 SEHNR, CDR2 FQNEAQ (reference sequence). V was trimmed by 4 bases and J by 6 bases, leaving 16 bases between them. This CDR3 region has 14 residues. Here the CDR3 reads CASSSSPMGAEQYF. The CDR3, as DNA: TGTGCCAGCAGCTCATCCCCCATGGGTGCCGAGCAGTACTTC.

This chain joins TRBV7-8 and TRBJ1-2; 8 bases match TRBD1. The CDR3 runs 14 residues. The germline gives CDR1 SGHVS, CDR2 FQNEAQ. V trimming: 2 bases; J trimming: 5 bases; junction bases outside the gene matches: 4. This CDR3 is CASSLSRTGYGYTF. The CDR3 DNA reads TGTGCCAGCAGCTTATCTAGGACAGGGTATGGCTACACCTTC.

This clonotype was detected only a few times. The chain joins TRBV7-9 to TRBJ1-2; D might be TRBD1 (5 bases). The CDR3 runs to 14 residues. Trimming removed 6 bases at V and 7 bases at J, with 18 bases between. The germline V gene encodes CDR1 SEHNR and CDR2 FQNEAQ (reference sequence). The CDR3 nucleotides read TGTGCCAGCAGTGGGGCTTCGGCAGGAGGTGGCTACACCTTC. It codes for CASSGASAGGGYTF.

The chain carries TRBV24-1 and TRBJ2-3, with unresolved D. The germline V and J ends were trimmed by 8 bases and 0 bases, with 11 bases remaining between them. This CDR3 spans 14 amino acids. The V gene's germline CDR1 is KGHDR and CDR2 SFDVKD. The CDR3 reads CATTTASSTDTQYF. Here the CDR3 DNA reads TGTGCCACCACGACTGCGTCGAGCACAGATACGCAGTATTTT.

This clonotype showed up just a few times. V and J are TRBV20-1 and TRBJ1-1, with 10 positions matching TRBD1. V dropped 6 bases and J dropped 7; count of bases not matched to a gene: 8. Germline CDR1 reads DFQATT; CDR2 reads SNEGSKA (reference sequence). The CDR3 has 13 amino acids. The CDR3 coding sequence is TGCAGTGCGGGGGGGACAGGGGCAAATGAAGCTTTCTTT. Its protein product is CSAGGTGANEAFF.

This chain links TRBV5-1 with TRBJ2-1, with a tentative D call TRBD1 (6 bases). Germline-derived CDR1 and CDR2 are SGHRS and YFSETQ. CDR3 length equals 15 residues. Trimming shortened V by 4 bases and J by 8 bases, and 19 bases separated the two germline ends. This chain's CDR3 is CASSQGQGTTDEQFF. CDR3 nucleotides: TGCGCCAGCAGCCAGGGACAAGGAACGACAGATGAGCAGTTCTTC.

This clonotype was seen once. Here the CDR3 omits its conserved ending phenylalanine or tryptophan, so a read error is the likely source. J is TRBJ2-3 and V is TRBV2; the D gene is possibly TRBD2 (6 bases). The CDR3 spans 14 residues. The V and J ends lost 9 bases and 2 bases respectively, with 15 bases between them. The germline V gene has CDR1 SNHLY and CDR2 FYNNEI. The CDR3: CASTSPGVTDTQYV. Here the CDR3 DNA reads TGTGCCAGTACCTCTCCGGGAGTCACAGATACGCAGTATGTT.

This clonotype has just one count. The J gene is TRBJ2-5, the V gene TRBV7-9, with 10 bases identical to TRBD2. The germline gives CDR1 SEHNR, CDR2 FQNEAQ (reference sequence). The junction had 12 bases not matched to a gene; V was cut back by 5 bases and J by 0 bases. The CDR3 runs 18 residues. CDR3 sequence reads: CASSAKVIAGGNQETQYF. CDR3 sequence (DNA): TGTGCCAGCAGCGCCAAAGTAATAGCGGGGGGCAACCAAGAGACCCAGTACTTC. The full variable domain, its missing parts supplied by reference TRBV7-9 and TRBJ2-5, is DTGVSQNPRHKITKRGQNVTFRCDPISEHNRLYWYRQTLGQGPEFLTYFQNEAQLEKSRLLSDRFSAERPKGSFSTLEIQRTEQGDSAMYLCASSAKVIAGGNQETQYFGPGTRLLVL.

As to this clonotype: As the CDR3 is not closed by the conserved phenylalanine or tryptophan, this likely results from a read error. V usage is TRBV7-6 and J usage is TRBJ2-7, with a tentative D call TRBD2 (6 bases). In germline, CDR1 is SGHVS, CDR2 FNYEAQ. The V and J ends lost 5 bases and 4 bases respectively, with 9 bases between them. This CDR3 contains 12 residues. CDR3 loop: CASSPGRYEQYL. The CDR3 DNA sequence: TGTGCCAGCAGCCCCGGGAGATACGAGCAGTACTTA.

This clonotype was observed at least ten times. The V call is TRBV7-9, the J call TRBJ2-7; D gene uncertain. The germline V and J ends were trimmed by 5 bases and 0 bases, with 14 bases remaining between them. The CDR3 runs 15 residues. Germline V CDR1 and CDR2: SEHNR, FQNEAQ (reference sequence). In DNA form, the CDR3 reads TGTGCCAGCAGCGAAGTCCAGGCGGTCTCCTACGAGCAGTACTTC. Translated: CASSEVQAVSYEQYF.

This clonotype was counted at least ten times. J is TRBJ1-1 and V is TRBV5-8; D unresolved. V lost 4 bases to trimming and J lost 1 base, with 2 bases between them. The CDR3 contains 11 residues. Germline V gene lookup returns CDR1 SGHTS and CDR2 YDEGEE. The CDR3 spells CASSPNTEAFF. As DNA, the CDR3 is TGTGCCAGCAGCCCGAACACTGAAGCTTTCTTT. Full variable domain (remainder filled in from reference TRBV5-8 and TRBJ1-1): EAGVTQSPTHLIKTRGQQATLRCSPISGHTSVYWYQQALGLGLQFLLWYDEGEERNRGNFPPRFSGRQFPNYSSELNVNALELEDSALYLCASSPNTEAFFGQGTRLTVV.

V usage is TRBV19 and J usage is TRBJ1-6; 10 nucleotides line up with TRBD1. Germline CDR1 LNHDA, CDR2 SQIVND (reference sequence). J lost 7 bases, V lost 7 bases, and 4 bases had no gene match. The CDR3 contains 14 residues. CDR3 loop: CASTDRGPNSPLHF. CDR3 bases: TGTGCCAGTACTGACAGGGGGCCAAATTCACCCCTCCACTTT.

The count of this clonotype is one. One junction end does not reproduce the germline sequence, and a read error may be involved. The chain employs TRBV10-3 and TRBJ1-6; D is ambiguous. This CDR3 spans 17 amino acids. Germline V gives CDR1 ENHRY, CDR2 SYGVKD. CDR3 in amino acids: CASSEALVSSYNSPLHF. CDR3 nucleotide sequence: TGTGCCAGCAGTGAAGCGCTCGTGAGCTCCTATAATTCACCCCTCCACTTT.

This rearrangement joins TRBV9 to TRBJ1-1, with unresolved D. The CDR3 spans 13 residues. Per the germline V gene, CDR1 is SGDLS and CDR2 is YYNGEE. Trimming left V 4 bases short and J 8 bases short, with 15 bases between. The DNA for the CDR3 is TGTGCCAGCAGCTCTCACAGTGGTACCGAAGCTTTCTTT. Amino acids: CASSSHSGTEAFF. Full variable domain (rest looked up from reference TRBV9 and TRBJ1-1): DSGVTQTPKHLITATGQRVTLRCSPRSGDLSVYWYQQSLDQGLQFLIQYYNGEERAKGNILERFSAQQFPDLHSELNLSSLELGDSALYFCASSSHSGTEAFFGQGTRLTVV.

For the CDR3, the DNA is TGTGCCAGCAGTTACGGGACAGGGAGGAATCAGCCCCAGCATTTT. It specifies CASSYGTGRNQPQHF. This sequence joins TRBV7-2 and TRBJ1-5; 9 bases are shared with TRBD1. The CDR3 spans 15 residues. Germline CDR1 is SGHTA and CDR2 is FQGNSA. The V and J ends lost 6 bases and 4 bases, in that order; junction bases with no gene match: 7.

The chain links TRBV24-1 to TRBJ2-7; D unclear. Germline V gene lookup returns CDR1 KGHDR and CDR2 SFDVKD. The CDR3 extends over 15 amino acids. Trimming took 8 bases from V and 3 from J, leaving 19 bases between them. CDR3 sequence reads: CATTGPTSTFYEQYF. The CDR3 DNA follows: TGTGCCACCACAGGCCCCACGAGTACATTCTACGAGCAGTACTTC.

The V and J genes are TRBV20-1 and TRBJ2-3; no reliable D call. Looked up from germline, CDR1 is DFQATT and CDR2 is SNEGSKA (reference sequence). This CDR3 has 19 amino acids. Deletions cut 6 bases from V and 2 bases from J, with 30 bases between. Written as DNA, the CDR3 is TGCAGTGCCCCCTTGGTACCGATAATCACCCGATCGGTCACAGATACGCAGTATTTT. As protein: CSAPLVPIITRSVTDTQYF.

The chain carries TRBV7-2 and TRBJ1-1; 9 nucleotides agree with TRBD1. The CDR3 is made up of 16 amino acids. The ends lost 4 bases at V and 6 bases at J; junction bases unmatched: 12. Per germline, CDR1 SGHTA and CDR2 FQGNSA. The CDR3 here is CASSSGTGRAGAEAFF. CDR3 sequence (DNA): TGTGCCAGCAGCTCCGGGACAGGGCGGGCCGGGGCTGAAGCTTTCTTT.

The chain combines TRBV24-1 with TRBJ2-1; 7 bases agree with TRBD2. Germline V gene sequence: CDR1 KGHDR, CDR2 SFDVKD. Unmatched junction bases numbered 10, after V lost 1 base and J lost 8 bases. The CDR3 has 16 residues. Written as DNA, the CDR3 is TGTGCCACCAGTGATTTTCGAGGGAGGGCTAGCGATGAGCAGTTCTTC. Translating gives CATSDFRGRASDEQFF.